This T cell receptor beta chain is drawn from a study of Ad26.COV2.S vaccination and SARS-CoV-2 variants. The V gene lost 0 bases and the J gene lost 7 bases, with 16 bases spanning the gap. The CDR3 runs to 15 residues. From germline, CDR1 is PRHDT and CDR2 FYEKMQ (reference sequence). Sequencing was performed with immunoSEQ multiplex PCR; in TCRdb, only in-frame clones are kept and a portion is missing. The table shows about 390,000 clones, with roughly nine tenths occurring only once. Treatment of the sample: over 15 received Ad26.COV2.S at low or high dose, single or two shots; five or six received placebo; per-sample allocation not given. The investigators took samples on day 63 after the first vaccine or placebo injection.

The V gene is TRBV13, the J gene TRBJ2-7, with D perhaps given as TRBD1 or TRBD2 (5 bases each). The sample consisted of peripheral blood, taken in a trial of Ad26.COV2.S vaccine versus placebo. The clonotype comes from a person between 18 and 65 years old who received the Ad26.COV2.S COVID-19 vaccine or a placebo. CDR3 residues: CASSLGSGRGWEQYF. CDR3 DNA sequence: TGTGCCAGCAGCTTAGGGTCGGGACGGGGATGGGAGCAGTACTTC.